This TCR beta chain was retrieved from a study of vaccination and CD4 T cells after COVID-19 (dated by TCRdb to the early 2020s). In the study overall: SARS-CoV-2 positivity had been established in the convalescent patients by nasal swab PCR, and mild disease was recorded in several of these patients and severe disease in one. The convalescent cohort included six males and four females, with two Hispanic individuals, seven Caucasians, two Asians and one multiracial person. Participants got two doses of the Pfizer-BioNTech BNT162b2 vaccine (n=8) or two doses of the Moderna mRNA-1273 vaccine (n=2). Post-COVID blood samples from convalescent patients were collected a median of roughly 100 days after diagnosis, with a range of 35 to 161 days. Post-vaccine blood samples were obtained a median of approximately 74 days after the second vaccine dose, with a range of roughly 12 to 250 days. The cultures were stimulated with overlapping spike peptide pools from SARS-CoV-2 and from the common cold coronaviruses HCoV-NL63, HCoV-OC43 and HCoV-229E. Control cultures received a CEFX viral epitope pool as the positive control, an HIV-1 Nef peptide pool as the negative control, or no peptide. In roughly 11 COVID-19 convalescent patients and a handful of infection-naive healthy vaccine recipients, the spike-specific CD4+ TCR repertoire before mRNA vaccination was compared with the repertoire after mRNA vaccination. The research as a whole found: Nearly all vaccine-specific clones in convalescent patients (304 of 307) were mono-reactive for SARS-CoV-2 spike rather than cross-reactive with common cold coronaviruses. Although the median number of SARS-CoV-2-reactive clonotypes went up from roughly 22 after infection to roughly 40 after vaccination, the increase was not significant. The study included relatively few convalescent patients and did not analyze early timepoints after natural infection. Among the post-vaccine SARS-CoV-2-reactive clones in convalescent patients, a median roughly 85% showed up only after vaccination, which suggests vaccine-specific priming.

The protocol used for the library was PCR. DNA from cultured CD4+ T cells was subjected to TCR sequencing with the Oncomine TCR Beta short-read assay at the Johns Hopkins FTIC core. The QIAamp micro DNA kit was used to extract genomic DNA from the cultured CD4+ T cells. The Oncomine TCR Beta libraries from cultured CD4+ T cells were pooled using unique dual indexes and then sequenced on an Illumina iSeq 100. The original methods were these. Non-productive sequences were filtered out, and CDR3s that did not start with C, did not end with F or W, or were shorter than 7 amino acids were discarded. The MANAFEST web application was used to identify antigen-specific clonotypes by comparing peptide-stimulated wells against reference wells and other culture wells. Positive clones required FDR below 0.05, an odds ratio above 5, and productive frequency above 0.1% in at least two of three replicate wells. A clonotype was classed as cross-reactive if the clonotype showed significant expansion both in SARS-CoV-2 spike wells and in at least one common cold coronavirus spike condition. Similarity between CDR3 sequences was evaluated in R version 3.6.1 using Levenshtein distances (stringdist) and unrooted phylogenetic trees (ape). TCRdb trimmed the raw reads at Q25, called clones with MiXCR and kept productive beta chains. Each record represents a unique CDR3 protein, reported with the most common genes and DNA among its rows. The V and J calls and clone size come from TCRdb's table, not from the authors' own analysis. The sample table records about 17,000 distinct CDR3 sequences; around 40% of these occur just once. In total, the top ten clones hold approximately 7% of the sample.

Comments on this clonotype: No antigen is known for it. No quality values exist for individual bases; no much larger clone is one base distant.

The CDR3 spans 17 residues, from the cysteine through the phenylalanine. Only the CDR3 portion is preserved as DNA: 51 bases, with reading frame beginning at the first base. Per the publication, the treatment or condition label means: roughly 10-day PBMC culture with coronavirus spike peptide pools or control peptides (ViraFEST assay). The ViraFEST assay was used in the study, in which antigen-specific T cells were expanded with peptide pools and expanded clonotypes were subsequently identified by TCR sequencing. The positive SARS-CoV-2 PCR tests of the convalescent patients were dated from March to December 2020, before the Alpha, Beta and Delta variants emerged in the United States. Fewer than 2.5 million PBMCs per well were cultured in IMDM with approximately 5% human AB serum and 9 to 10 IU/ml IL-2, plus 10 ug/ml peptide pools. On days 3 and 7, half of the culture medium was replaced with fresh IL-2-containing medium. After 10 days of culture, CD4+ T cells were isolated by negative selection with the EasySep CD4+ T cell isolation kit. PBMCs were separated from whole blood using Ficoll-Paque Plus gradient centrifugation and then either used fresh or cryopreserved at -140C. Each culture condition was generally run in triplicate wells.

This TCR derives from a human donor who had recovered from COVID-19. The sequence is built from TRBV21-1 and TRBJ1-1; TRBD1, the table's D call, lacks a check against the DNA. TRBV21-1 is classified as a pseudogene. This specimen was CD4+ T cells from blood, cultured in vitro, taken after SARS-CoV-2 vaccination. The nucleotides read TGTGCCAGCAGCCCACCCCAGGGGCAGGGGATAAAGGGTGAAGCTTTCTTT. This encodes CASSPPQGQGIKGEAFF.